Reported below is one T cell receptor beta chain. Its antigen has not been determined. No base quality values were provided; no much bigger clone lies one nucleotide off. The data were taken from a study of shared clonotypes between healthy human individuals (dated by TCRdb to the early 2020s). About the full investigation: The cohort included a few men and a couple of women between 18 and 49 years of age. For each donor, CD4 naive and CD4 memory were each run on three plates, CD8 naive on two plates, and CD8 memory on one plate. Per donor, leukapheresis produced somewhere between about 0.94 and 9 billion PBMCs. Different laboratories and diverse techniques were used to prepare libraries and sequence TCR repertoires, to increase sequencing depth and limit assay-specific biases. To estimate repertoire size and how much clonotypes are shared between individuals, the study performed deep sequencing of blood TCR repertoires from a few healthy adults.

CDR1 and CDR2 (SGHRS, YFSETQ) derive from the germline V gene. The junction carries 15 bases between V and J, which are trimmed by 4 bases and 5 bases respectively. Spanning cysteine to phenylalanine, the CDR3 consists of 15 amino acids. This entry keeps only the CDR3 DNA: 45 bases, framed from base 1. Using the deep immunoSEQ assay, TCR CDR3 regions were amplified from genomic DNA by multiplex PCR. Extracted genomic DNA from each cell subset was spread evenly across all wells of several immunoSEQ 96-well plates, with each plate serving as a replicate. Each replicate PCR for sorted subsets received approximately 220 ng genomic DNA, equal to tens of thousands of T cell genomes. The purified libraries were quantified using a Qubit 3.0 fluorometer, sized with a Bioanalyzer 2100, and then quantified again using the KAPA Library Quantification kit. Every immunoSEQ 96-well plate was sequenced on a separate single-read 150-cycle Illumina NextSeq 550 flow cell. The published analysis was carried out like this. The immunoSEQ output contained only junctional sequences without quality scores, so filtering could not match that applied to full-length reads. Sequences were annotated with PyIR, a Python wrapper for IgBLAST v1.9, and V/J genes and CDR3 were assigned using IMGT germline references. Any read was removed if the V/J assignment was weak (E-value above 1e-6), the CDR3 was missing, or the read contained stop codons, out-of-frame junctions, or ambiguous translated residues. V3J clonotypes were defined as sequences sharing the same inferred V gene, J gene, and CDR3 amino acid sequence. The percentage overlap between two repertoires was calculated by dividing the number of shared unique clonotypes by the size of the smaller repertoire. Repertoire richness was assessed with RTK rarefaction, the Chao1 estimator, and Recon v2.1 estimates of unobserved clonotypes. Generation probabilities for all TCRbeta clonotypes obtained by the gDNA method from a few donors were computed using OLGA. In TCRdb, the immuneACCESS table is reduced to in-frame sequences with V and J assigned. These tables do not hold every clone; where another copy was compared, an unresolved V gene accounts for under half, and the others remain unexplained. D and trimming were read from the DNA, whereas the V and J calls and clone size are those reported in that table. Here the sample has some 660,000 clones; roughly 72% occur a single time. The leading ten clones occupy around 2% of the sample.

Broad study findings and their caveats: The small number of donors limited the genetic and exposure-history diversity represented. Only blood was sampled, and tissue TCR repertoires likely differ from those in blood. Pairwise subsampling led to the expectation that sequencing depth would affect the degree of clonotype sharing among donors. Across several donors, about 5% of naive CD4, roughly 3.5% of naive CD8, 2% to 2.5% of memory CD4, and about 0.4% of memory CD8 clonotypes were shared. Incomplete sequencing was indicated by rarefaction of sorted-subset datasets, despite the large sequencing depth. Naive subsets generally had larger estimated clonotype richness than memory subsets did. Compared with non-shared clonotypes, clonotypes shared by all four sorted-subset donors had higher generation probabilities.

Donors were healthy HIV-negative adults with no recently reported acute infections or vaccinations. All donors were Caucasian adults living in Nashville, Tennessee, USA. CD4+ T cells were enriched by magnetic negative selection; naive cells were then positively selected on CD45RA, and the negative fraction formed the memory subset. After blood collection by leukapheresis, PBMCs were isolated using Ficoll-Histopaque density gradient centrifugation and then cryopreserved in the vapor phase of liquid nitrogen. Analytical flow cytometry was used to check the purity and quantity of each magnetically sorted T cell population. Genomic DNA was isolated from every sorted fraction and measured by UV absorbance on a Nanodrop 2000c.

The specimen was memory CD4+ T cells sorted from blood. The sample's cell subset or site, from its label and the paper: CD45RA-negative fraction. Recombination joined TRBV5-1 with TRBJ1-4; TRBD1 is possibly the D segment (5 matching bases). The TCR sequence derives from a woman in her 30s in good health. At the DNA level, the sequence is TGCGCCAGCAGCGCGCAGCCAGGGACGAATGAAAAACTGTTTTTT. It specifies CASSAQPGTNEKLFF.